The 11 T cell receptor beta chains in this list originate from one sample, sequenced in a study of tumor-infiltrating lymphocytes in oesophageal squamous cell carcinoma. Using its own MiXCR run on the PCR reads, TCRdb lists one record per CDR3 protein. The sample comprises approximately 13,000 distinct CDR3 sequences, approximately 50% of which are singletons, and over 30% rests with the top ten. Sequenced sample: esophageal tumor tissue. These receptors came from a male donor with esophageal squamous cell carcinoma.

The J gene is TRBJ2-1, the V gene TRBV7-4, with TRBD2 matching over 9 bases. V dropped 3 bases and J dropped 9; count of bases not matched to a gene: 9. CDR3 size: 15 residues. Germline CDR1 SGHVT, CDR2 SQSDAQ. This CDR3 is CASSLAGGLEGEQFF. CDR3 nucleotide sequence: TGTGCCAGCAGCTTGGCGGGAGGGCTAGAGGGTGAGCAGTTCTTC.

This clonotype was recorded once. CDR3 residues: CASSSTSGGSSYEQYF. The DNA for the CDR3 is TGTGCCAGCAGCTCAACTAGCGGGGGGAGCTCCTACGAGCAGTACTTC. The chain combines TRBV7-6 with TRBJ2-5, with 12 bases that match TRBD2. Matching the DNA end better, TRBJ2-7 makes the J call doubtful. The CDR3 length is 16 residues. The V gene's germline CDR1 is SGHVS and CDR2 FNYEAQ.

The rearrangement joins TRBV7-8 to TRBJ2-1, with 10 bases matching TRBD1. The J call may be faulty, since TRBJ2-7 better matches the DNA end. The CDR3 is made up of 15 amino acids. Germline V lookup: CDR1 SGHVS, CDR2 FQNEAQ. This chain's CDR3 is CASSVIRDRGHEQYF. The CDR3 nucleotides are TGTGCCAGCAGCGTCATCCGGGACAGGGGCCACGAGCAGTACTTC.

This clonotype was observed a handful of times. This rearrangement joins TRBV7-2 to TRBJ2-5, with D tentatively TRBD2 (6 bases). Matching the DNA end better, TRBJ2-7 makes the J call doubtful. Germline CDR1 is SGHTA and CDR2 is FQGNSA. The CDR3 contains 15 residues. The DNA for the CDR3 is TGTGCCAGCAGCTTAGGCGGGACCACTGCCTACGAGCAGTACTTC. Its protein is CASSLGGTTAYEQYF.

The rearrangement uses TRBV7-8 and TRBJ2-7, with D possibly TRBD1 on 7 matching bases. The germline V and J ends were trimmed by 5 bases and 0 bases, with 26 bases remaining between them. The CDR3 is 19 residues long. Germline V gives CDR1 SGHVS, CDR2 FQNEAQ. The CDR3 coding sequence is TGTGCCAGCAGCCCCTACCTCTCGACAGGGAGGCCCCTCTCCTACGAGCAGTACTTC. Protein: CASSPYLSTGRPLSYEQYF.

V usage is TRBV5-1 and J usage is TRBJ1-3; no reliable D call. The CDR3 totals 16 residues. Germline loops: CDR1 SGHRS, CDR2 YFSETQ. V shed 3 bases and J shed 0 bases, with 13 bases lying between them. CDR3 residues: CASSSATANSGNTIYF. The CDR3 DNA reads TGCGCCAGCAGCTCCGCGACGGCGAACTCTGGAAACACCATATATTTT.

In this sample, this clonotype turned up once. The genes are TRBV7-8 and TRBJ2-4, with TRBD1 matching 7 bases. CDR3 length: 13 amino acids. Germline CDR1 is SGHVS and CDR2 is FQNEAQ. The J segment lost 13 bases and the V segment lost 1 base, leaving 7 bases of the junction unmatched. This CDR3 reads CASSLGRDRKQYF. CDR3 nucleotides: TGTGCCAGCAGCTTAGGAAGGGACAGAAAACAGTACTTC.

V and J are TRBV7-3 and TRBJ2-3; D may be TRBD1 or TRBD2 (5 bases each). V was trimmed by 2 bases and J by 8 bases, leaving 26 bases between them. This CDR3 region has 18 residues. From germline, CDR1 is SGHTA and CDR2 FQGTGA. In nucleotides, the CDR3 is TGTGCCAGCAGCTTACATCCGTTAGGGACCCAAGGGGCGATTACGCAGTATTTT. Protein sequence: CASSLHPLGTQGAITQYF.

The V gene is TRBV7-9, the J gene TRBJ2-3, with D possibly matching TRBD1 (6 bases). The better agreement between TRBJ1-2 and the DNA end casts doubt on the J call. The CDR3 has 14 residues. The V gene's germline CDR1 is SEHNR and CDR2 FQNEAQ (reference sequence). The CDR3 DNA reads TGTGCCAGCAGCTTAAGAGGGGGGGACTATGGCTACACCTTC. It is translated as CASSLRGGDYGYTF.

This chain joins TRBV28 and TRBJ2-7, with 7 bases that match TRBD2. The CDR3 extends over 14 amino acids. Trimming removed 2 bases from V and 6 bases from J; junction bases left unmatched: 7. Germline V gene lookup returns CDR1 MDHEN and CDR2 SYDVKM. The CDR3: CASSLGGVGREQYF. CDR3 bases: TGTGCCAGCAGTTTAGGGGGGGTAGGTCGCGAGCAGTACTTC.

This clonotype appeared a few times. This rearrangement joins TRBV7-3 to TRBJ2-5; TRBD2 matches at 7 bases. Germline V gene data show CDR1 as SGHTA and CDR2 as FQGTGA. This CDR3 has 14 amino acids. Trimming cost V 5 bases and J 4 bases; bases outside gene matches: 7. CDR3 in DNA: TGTGCCAGCAGCCCCTTGGGAGGGCGAGAGACCCAGTACTTC. Protein product: CASSPLGGRETQYF.